The TCR beta chain under discussion was sequenced for a study of vaccination effects on CD4 cells after COVID-19. Pools of viral peptides were used by the ViraFEST assay to expand antigen-specific CD4+ T cells ahead of sequencing. It was after 10 days of culture that CD4+ T cells were isolated. Nobody among the vaccine recipients had prior SARS-CoV-2 infection (nucleocapsid antibodies were negative). With respect to this clone: The antigen is unknown.

Profiled with immunoSEQ multiplex PCR; TCRdb holds only in-frame clones, not every one. The table has about 20,000 clones, under 75% seen once; the top ten hold 9.1%. CDR1 is SGHRS, CDR2 YFSETQ, per germline. The CDR3 spans 15 residues. Trimming took 4 bases from V and 5 from J, leaving 16 bases between them. The TCR sequence derives from a human donor who received a COVID-19 vaccine. The sample consisted of CD4+ T cells from PBMCs cultured with HCoV-NL63 spike peptides, taken before COVID-19 vaccination. The V call is TRBV5-1, the J call TRBJ2-1; D possibly uses TRBD1 or TRBD2 (5 bases each). This CDR3 reads CASSPGGGVDNEQFF. For the CDR3, the DNA is TGCGCCAGCAGCCCAGGTGGGGGAGTGGACAATGAGCAGTTCTTC.